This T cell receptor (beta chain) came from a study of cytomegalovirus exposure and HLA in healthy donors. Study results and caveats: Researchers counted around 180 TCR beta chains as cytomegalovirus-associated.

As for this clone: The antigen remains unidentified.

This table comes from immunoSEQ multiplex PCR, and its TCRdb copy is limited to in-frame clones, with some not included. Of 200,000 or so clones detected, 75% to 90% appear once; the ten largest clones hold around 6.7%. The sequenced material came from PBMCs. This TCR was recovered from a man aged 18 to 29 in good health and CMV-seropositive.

For the CDR3, the DNA is TGTGCCAGCGGGGAGAGAGGGGGCCCCGGGGAGCTGTTTTTT. Translating it yields CASGERGGPGELFF. The gene calls are TRBV9 and TRBJ2-2, with 7 bases identical to TRBD1. Germline CDR1 reads SGDLS; CDR2 reads YYNGEE. The CDR3 covers 14 residues. V lost 7 bases, J lost 6 bases, and 9 bases stayed unmatched. Supplemented by reference TRBV9 and TRBJ2-2, the full variable domain reads DSGVTQTPKHLITATGQRVTLRCSPRSGDLSVYWYQQSLDQGLQFLIQYYNGEERAKGNILERFSAQQFPDLHSELNLSSLELGDSALYFCASGERGGPGELFFGEGSRLTVL.